These T cell receptor beta chains were read from a single sample in a study of CD8 T cells in ankylosing spondylitis. TCRdb re-derived calls from the 5' RACE reads in MiXCR, one entry per CDR3 protein. The sample lists about 340,000 distinct CDR3 sequences, about 15% occurring once. The sequenced material came from blood, either unsorted or a sorted T cell fraction (not recorded which). The source is a male donor with ankylosing spondylitis or in good health (not recorded which). Both conserved end residues are part of each CDR3. The order of the fields is D gene, clone size, J gene, V gene, CDR3 protein, CDR3 DNA. A D gene is named only where the DNA matches it firmly. Not all rows give a size; the values are once, few, many and, for expanded clones, a class.

TRBD2,few,TRBJ2-5,TRBV5-1,CASRLTPTSGRGETQYF,TGCGCCAGCAGATTGACTCCGACTAGCGGGAGAGGAGAGACCCAGTACTTC
TRBD1,-,TRBJ2-2,TRBV5-6,CASSGRTGAGELFF,TGTGCCAGCAGCGGCCGGACAGGGGCCGGGGAGCTGTTTTTT
-,-,TRBJ1-1,TRBV20-1,CSASEGNLVNTEAFF,TGCAGTGCCTCAGAAGGTAACCTAGTGAACACTGAAGCTTTCTTT
-,few,TRBJ1-5,TRBV29-1,CSVEVADPNQPQHF,TGCAGCGTTGAAGTGGCAGACCCCAATCAGCCCCAGCATTTT
-,-,TRBJ1-2,TRBV5-4,CASSNRQNYGYTF,TGTGCCAGCAGTAATCGACAGAACTATGGCTACACCTTC
-,-,TRBJ2-7,TRBV25-1,CASSEGGRGEQYF,TGTGCCAGCAGCGAAGGAGGCAGAGGGGAGCAGTACTTC
TRBD1,-,TRBJ2-7,TRBV3-1,CASRDREGYEQYF,TGTGCCAGCCGGGACAGGGAAGGGTACGAGCAGTACTTC
-,few,TRBJ2-1,TRBV12-3/TRBV12-4,CASSLGPSFGNEQFF,TGTGCCAGCAGTTTAGGGCCTAGCTTCGGCAATGAGCAGTTCTTC
-,-,TRBJ2-2,TRBV3-1,CASSQDSSLAGELFF,TGTGCCAGCAGCCAAGATAGTTCCCTGGCCGGGGAGCTGTTTTTT
-,-,TRBJ2-4,TRBV30,CAWSLPGGAKNIQYF,TGTGCCTGGAGTCTCCCCGGCGGAGCCAAAAACATTCAGTACTTC
TRBD1,few,TRBJ1-2,TRBV6-1,CASSPLILQGSYGYTF,TGTGCCAGCAGTCCCCTAATCTTACAGGGGTCCTATGGCTACACCTTC
-,few,TRBJ2-2,TRBV12-3/TRBV12-4,CASSLARNTGELFF,TGTGCCAGCAGTTTAGCGCGAAACACCGGGGAGCTGTTTTTT
-,-,TRBJ2-3,TRBV6-5,CASGGNTQYF,TGTGCCAGCGGTGGGAATACGCAGTATTTT
-,few,TRBJ1-2,TRBV12-3/TRBV12-4,CASRDPGYGYTF,TGTGCCAGCAGGGACCCGGGCTATGGCTACACCTTC
-,-,TRBJ2-3,TRBV20-1,CSARDPDQTDTQYF,TGCAGTGCTAGAGACCCTGACCAAACAGATACGCAGTATTTT
-,few,TRBJ2-5,TRBV9,CASSVSLQETQYF,TGTGCCAGCAGCGTTAGTCTCCAAGAGACCCAGTACTTC
TRBD1,many,TRBJ1-1,TRBV7-9,CASTWTGGTEAFF,TGTGCCAGCACCTGGACAGGGGGCACTGAAGCTTTCTTT
TRBD1,-,TRBJ1-2,TRBV9,CASSAGQAALGYTF,TGTGCCAGCAGCGCGGGACAGGCCGCACTCGGCTACACCTTC
-,few,TRBJ2-7,TRBV12-3/TRBV12-4,CASSPPGHHYEQYF,TGTGCCAGCAGCCCCCCTGGACACCACTACGAGCAGTACTTC
-,-,TRBJ2-6,TRBV29-1,CSVALDSGANVLTF,TGCAGCGTCGCGCTTGACTCTGGGGCCAACGTCCTGACTTTC
-,-,TRBJ1-5,TRBV20-1,CSARGGNGNQPQHF,TGCAGTGCTAGGGGGGGGAATGGCAATCAGCCCCAGCATTTT
TRBD1,few,TRBJ2-2,TRBV29-1,CSVREQGAWELFF,TGCAGCGTGAGGGAGCAGGGGGCTTGGGAGCTGTTTTTT
-,many,TRBJ1-2,TRBV5-1,CASSAYSSANYGYTF,TGCGCCAGCAGCGCCTACAGTTCAGCTAACTATGGCTACACCTTC
-,-,TRBJ2-1,TRBV4-1,CASSYISGEQFF,TGCGCCAGCAGTTACATTAGCGGTGAGCAGTTCTTC
TRBD1,-,TRBJ2-6,TRBV9,CASSRSSTGLGANVLTF,TGTGCCAGCAGCCGAAGCTCGACAGGGCTGGGGGCCAACGTCCTGACTTTC
-,many,TRBJ2-2,TRBV15,CATSRDKAAGTGELFF,TGTGCCACCAGCAGAGATAAGGCAGCGGGCACCGGGGAGCTGTTTTTT
-,few,TRBJ1-5,TRBV12-3/TRBV12-4,CASSLAGINQPQHF,TGTGCCAGCAGTTTAGCAGGTATCAATCAGCCCCAGCATTTT
-,few,TRBJ2-3,TRBV20-1,CSASGTDTQYF,TGCAGTGCTAGCGGCACAGATACGCAGTATTTT
-,many,TRBJ1-3,TRBV29-1,CSVDGDGNTIYF,TGCAGCGTTGACGGGGATGGAAACACCATATATTTT
-,few,TRBJ2-7,TRBV7-2,CASSLYYEQYF,TGTGCCAGCAGCCTTTACTACGAGCAGTACTTC